The text below deals with one TCR beta chain. Its antigen is as yet unknown. The data belong to a study of lung T cells in sarcoidosis with Löfgren's syndrome. The study's findings and limits: TRBV2 was the preferred pairing partner of TRAV12-1, with similar CDR3s. Löfgren's syndrome patients reportedly showed greatest TRAV12-1 and TRBV2 expansion versus controls. Multiple Löfgren's syndrome patients reportedly shared TRAV12-1 and TRBV2 CDR3 motifs.

The CDR3 spans 16 residues. Germline-derived CDR1 and CDR2 are LGHNA and YNFKEQ. V lost 0 bases and J 1 base, leaving 7 bases between the germline ends. TCRdb used MiXCR to reprocess the reads, holding one entry per CDR3 protein. This sample yields more than 50,000 distinct CDR3 sequences, of which around 21% are seen a single time; about 2% belongs to the top ten. The clonotype originates from a human donor with sarcoidosis (Löfgren's syndrome or another form), or a control subject (not recorded which). The sequencing input was CD4+ T cells from PBMCs. The V and J genes are TRBV4-2 and TRBJ2-6, with no clear D. The CDR3 region has the DNA TGTGCCAGCAGCCAAGAGGGCACTTCTGGGGCCAACGTCCTGACTTTC. Its protein product is CASSQEGTSGANVLTF.